Each of the 16 T cell receptor beta chains below was sequenced from the same sample in a study of T-cell memory formation after mild COVID-19. Each CDR3 protein gets one entry after TCRdb re-called the 5' RACE reads with MiXCR. In the table there are 300,000 to 350,000 distinct CDR3 sequences, more than 13% of which are singletons. Sequencing was carried out using PBMCs or a T cell subset sorted from them (not recorded which). Receptor source: a man aged 18-30 years who had mild COVID-19 (a few samples of this study predate the infection). Cell type and time point are not known.

This chain connects TRBV20-1 to TRBJ2-7; tentative D call: TRBD2 (7 bases). CDR3 size: 15 residues. CDR1 DFQATT and CDR2 SNEGSKA come from the germline V gene (reference sequence). V was trimmed by 3 bases and J by 4 bases, leaving 19 bases between them. The CDR3 DNA reads as TGCAGTGCTAGGAGGAGGGGGGGCCCTCCTTACGAGCAGTACGTC. This encodes CSARRRGGPPYEQYV.

This clonotype was detected a few times. This chain joins TRBV15 and TRBJ1-5, with D perhaps TRBD1 (6 bases). Trimming stripped 3 bases from V and 6 bases from J, with 15 bases between. CDR1 and CDR2 from the germline V gene are LNHNV and YYDKDF (reference sequence). The CDR3 totals 15 residues. The CDR3 protein is CATSSGQGMGQPQHF. The CDR3 coding sequence is TGTGCCACCAGCAGCGGCCAGGGGATGGGTCAGCCCCAGCATTTT.

This clonotype was counted only a few times. The chain joins TRBV7-2 to TRBJ2-5, with D possibly TRBD1 on 5 matching bases. Trimming stripped 5 bases from V and 2 bases from J, with 15 bases between. The CDR3 consists of 15 residues. Germline CDR1 reads SGHTA; CDR2 reads FQGNSA. The CDR3, as DNA: TGTGCCAGCAGCCTATACAAAGACAGACAAGAGACCCAGTACTTC. Amino acid sequence: CASSLYKDRQETQYF.

This clonotype turned up a few times. The chain carries TRBV5-1 and TRBJ2-6, with TRBD1 as a possible D gene (5 bases). Germline V gives CDR1 SGHRS, CDR2 YFSETQ. The CDR3 totals 15 residues. Trimming stripped 4 bases from V and 0 bases from J, with 8 bases between. The CDR3 reads CASSQRGSGANVLTF. CDR3 nucleotide sequence: TGCGCCAGCAGCCAAAGGGGCTCTGGGGCCAACGTCCTGACTTTC.

This clonotype occurred a few times. V usage is TRBV29-1 and J usage is TRBJ1-1; D is uncertain. V lost 5 bases to trimming and J lost 0 bases, with 13 bases between them. This CDR3 has 14 residues. Looked up from germline, CDR1 is SQVTM and CDR2 is ANQGSEA. The CDR3 loop is CSVFPGPVNTEAFF. The CDR3 bases are TGCAGCGTTTTCCCAGGACCCGTGAACACTGAAGCTTTCTTT.

The sample holds a few counts of this clonotype. The chain combines TRBV28 with TRBJ1-5, with D possibly TRBD1 on 6 matching bases. V dropped 6 bases and J dropped 8 bases, with 29 bases sitting between them. Germline V gene sequence: CDR1 MDHEN, CDR2 SYDVKM. The length of the CDR3 is 18 residues. In nucleotides, the CDR3 is TGTGCCAGCAGCCAGACAGGCAGGAAAGCGCGTGTAAGAAAGCCCCAGCATTTT. Amino acids: CASSQTGRKARVRKPQHF.

The CDR3 region has the DNA TGTGCCAGCAGGATTTACAGGGGGCATTATAATTCACCCCTCCACTTT. It translates to CASRIYRGHYNSPLHF. This rearrangement joins TRBV21-1 to TRBJ1-6; TRBD1, the D gene given by the table, was not confirmed from the DNA. TRBV21-1 is described as a pseudogene. The CDR3 has 16 residues.

CDR3 DNA sequence: TGCGCCAGCAGCCAAGGACAGGGCGGGGAATCACCCCTCCACTTT. It is translated as CASSQGQGGESPLHF. This chain links TRBV4-1 with TRBJ1-6; 7 bases agree with TRBD1. The CDR3 has 15 residues. J was trimmed by 10 bases and V by 1 base; bases with no gene match: 7. Germline CDR1 MGHRA, CDR2 YSYEKL.

This clonotype was found a few times. The chain carries TRBV7-9 and TRBJ2-5; D uncertain. V was trimmed by 2 bases and J by 7 bases, leaving 20 bases between them. Germline V gives CDR1 SEHNR, CDR2 FQNEAQ (reference sequence). CDR3 length: 16 residues. The CDR3 loop reads CASSLPTPLNPGTQYF. The CDR3 nucleotides read TGTGCCAGCAGCTTACCCACCCCACTTAACCCGGGGACCCAGTACTTC.

This clonotype has only a few counts. The chain joins TRBV7-9 to TRBJ2-1; perhaps D is TRBD1 or TRBD2 (6 bases each). The CDR3 extends over 14 amino acids. CDR1 and CDR2 from the germline V gene are SEHNR and FQNEAQ (reference sequence). The V end was cut by 2 bases, the J end by 8 bases, with 13 bases between. The CDR3 here is CASSLRGDYDEQFF. DNA for the CDR3: TGTGCCAGCAGCTTAAGGGGGGATTATGATGAGCAGTTCTTC. Based on the CDR3 plus reference TRBV7-9 and TRBJ2-1, the full variable domain is DTGVSQNPRHKITKRGQNVTFRCDPISEHNRLYWYRQTLGQGPEFLTYFQNEAQLEKSRLLSDRFSAERPKGSFSTLEIQRTEQGDSAMYLCASSLRGDYDEQFFGPGTRLTVL.

The chain links TRBV7-9 to TRBJ1-4; D is possibly TRBD1 (5 bases). V lost 5 bases and J 8 bases, leaving 15 bases between the germline ends. The germline gives CDR1 SEHNR, CDR2 FQNEAQ (reference sequence). This CDR3 spans 14 amino acids. The CDR3 DNA sequence: TGTGCCAGCAGCAGCCGGGACGGCCCAGAAAAACTGTTTTTT. Amino acids: CASSSRDGPEKLFF.

This clonotype has more than one count but fewer than ten. This chain links TRBV19 with TRBJ2-1; TRBD2 might be the D (5 bases). Between the trimmed V and J ends, which lost 3 bases and 13 bases, there was a span of 13 bases. The CDR3 consists of 12 residues. Germline assignment: CDR1 LNHDA and CDR2 SQIVND (reference sequence). CDR3 amino acids: CASSIDRGHQFF. CDR3 nucleotides: TGTGCCAGTAGTATCGATCGAGGGCATCAGTTCTTC.

The table lists this clonotype with many counts. V and J are TRBV5-6 and TRBJ1-1; possible D gene TRBD1, 5 bases. Germline V gene lookup returns CDR1 SGHDT and CDR2 YYEEEE. The ends were cut back, 0 bases at V and 4 bases at J, with 7 bases in the middle. The CDR3 extends over 13 amino acids. The CDR3, as DNA: TGTGCCAGCAGCTTGGAGAGGGGCACTGAAGCTTTCTTT. Translation gives CASSLERGTEAFF.

This rearrangement joins TRBV3-1 to TRBJ1-2; TRBD1 agrees at 7 bases. Trimming at V came to 4 bases and at J to 2 bases, leaving 7 bases not matched to a gene. The CDR3 loop spans 15 amino acids. Germline V gene sequence: CDR1 LGHDT, CDR2 YNNKEL (reference sequence). The CDR3 bases are TGTGCCAGCAGCCCGTGGGACAGCCAGAACTATGGCTACACCTTC. Amino acid sequence: CASSPWDSQNYGYTF.

The V call is TRBV5-1, the J call TRBJ2-5, with 7 positions matching TRBD1. CDR1 SGHRS and CDR2 YFSETQ come from the germline V gene. This CDR3 region has 18 residues. J lost 0 bases, V lost 2 bases, and 13 bases had no gene match. This CDR3 is CASSFWIGGRSYQETQYF. CDR3 nucleotides: TGCGCCAGCAGCTTTTGGATAGGGGGCCGATCGTACCAAGAGACCCAGTACTTC.

This clonotype has more than one count but fewer than ten. The chain recombines TRBV3-1 with TRBJ1-1, with D possibly matching TRBD1 (6 bases). The CDR3 has 14 residues. V lost 1 base and J 4 bases, leaving 10 bases between the germline ends. Germline V gene sequence: CDR1 LGHDT, CDR2 YNNKEL (reference sequence). The CDR3: CASSQAGGSTEAFF. CDR3 nucleotide sequence: TGTGCCAGCAGCCAAGCGGGGGGCTCCACTGAAGCTTTCTTT.